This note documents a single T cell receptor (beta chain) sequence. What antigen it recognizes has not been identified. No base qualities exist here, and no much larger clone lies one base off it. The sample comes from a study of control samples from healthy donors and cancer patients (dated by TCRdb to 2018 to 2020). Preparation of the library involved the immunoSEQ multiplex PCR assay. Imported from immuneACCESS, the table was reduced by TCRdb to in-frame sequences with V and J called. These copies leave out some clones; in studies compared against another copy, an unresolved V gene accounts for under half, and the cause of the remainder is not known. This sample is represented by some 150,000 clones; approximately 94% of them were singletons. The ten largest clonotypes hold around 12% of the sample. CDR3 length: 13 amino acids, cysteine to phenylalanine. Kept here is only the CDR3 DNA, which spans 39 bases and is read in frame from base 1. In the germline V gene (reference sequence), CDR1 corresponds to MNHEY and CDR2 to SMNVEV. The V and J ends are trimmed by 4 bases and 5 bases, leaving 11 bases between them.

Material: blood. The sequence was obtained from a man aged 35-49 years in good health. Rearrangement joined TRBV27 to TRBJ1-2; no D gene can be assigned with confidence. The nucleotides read TGTGCCAGCAGTTATGCCAGGTCGTATGGCTACACCTTC. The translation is CASSYARSYGYTF.